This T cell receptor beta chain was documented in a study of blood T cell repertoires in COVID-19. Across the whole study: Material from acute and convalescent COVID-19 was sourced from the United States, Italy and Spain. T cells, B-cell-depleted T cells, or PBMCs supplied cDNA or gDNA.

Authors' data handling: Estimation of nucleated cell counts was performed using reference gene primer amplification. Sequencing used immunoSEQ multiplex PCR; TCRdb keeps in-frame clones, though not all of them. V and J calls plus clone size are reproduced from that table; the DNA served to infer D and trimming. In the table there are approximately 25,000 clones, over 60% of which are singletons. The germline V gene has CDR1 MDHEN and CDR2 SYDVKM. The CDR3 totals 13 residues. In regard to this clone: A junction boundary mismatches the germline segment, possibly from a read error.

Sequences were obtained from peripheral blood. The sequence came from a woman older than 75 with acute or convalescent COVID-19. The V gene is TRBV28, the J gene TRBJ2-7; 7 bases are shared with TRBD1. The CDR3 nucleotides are TGTGCCAGCAGGACCGGGGACAGTGTCCGTGGAGACTTC. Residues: CASRTGDSVRGDF.